The clone carrying this T cell receptor (beta chain) was seen only a few times. The use of a sample-barcoded 5' primer and a J-beta primer mix characterized a second PCR of roughly 7 to 11 cycles. Each cDNA was tagged by a template-switch adaptor containing 12 random nucleotides. TCRdb called the 5' RACE reads again in MiXCR, with one record for every CDR3 protein. This sample carries some 730,000 distinct CDR3 sequences, over 20% of them seen once, and the ten largest clones take 22%. This sample is drawn from a study of blood T cells in healthy people across ages. Germline trimming cut 2 bases from V and 7 bases from J; bases unmatched to any gene: 7. The V gene's germline CDR1 is SGHTA and CDR2 FQGNSA. This CDR3 has 15 amino acids. Those donating, healthy Caucasian individuals from Russia, were aged roughly 6 to 90.

The source is a man aged 65-85 years in good health. The chain links TRBV7-2 to TRBJ1-5; the match to TRBD1 covers 8 bases. Sequencing was carried out using blood. CDR3 residues: CASSLTLGQGQPQHF. The CDR3 nucleotides are TGTGCCAGCAGCTTAACCCTTGGACAGGGACAGCCCCAGCATTTT.